This TCR beta chain comes out of a study of blood T cell repertoires in COVID-19. Study in general: Whether acute or convalescent, the COVID-19 samples came from the United States, Italy and Spain. The cDNA or gDNA used as material had been derived from T cells, B-cell-depleted T cells, or PBMCs.

Individuals aged roughly 18 to 95 years were recruited from about two dozen US areas. Regarding this clone: Given a much more abundant clone one base away, this may be a read error.

With 2 bases removed from V and 0 bases from J, the gap between germline ends came to 4 bases. There are 13 residues in the CDR3. Germline V CDR1 and CDR2: SGHTA, FQGTGA. Measured with immunoSEQ multiplex PCR; TCRdb has only the in-frame clones, and not every one. Found here are 400,000 to 500,000 clones, roughly 84% of them singletons; the top ten hold approximately 1.5%. This sequence originates from a woman aged 18-29 years who had been exposed to COVID-19. Sequenced material: PBMCs or T cells enriched from blood (not recorded which). This chain connects TRBV7-3 to TRBJ1-1; D is ambiguous. CDR3 in amino acids: CASSLSVNTEAFF. The CDR3 nucleotides are TGTGCCAGCAGCTTATCTGTGAACACTGAAGCTTTCTTT.